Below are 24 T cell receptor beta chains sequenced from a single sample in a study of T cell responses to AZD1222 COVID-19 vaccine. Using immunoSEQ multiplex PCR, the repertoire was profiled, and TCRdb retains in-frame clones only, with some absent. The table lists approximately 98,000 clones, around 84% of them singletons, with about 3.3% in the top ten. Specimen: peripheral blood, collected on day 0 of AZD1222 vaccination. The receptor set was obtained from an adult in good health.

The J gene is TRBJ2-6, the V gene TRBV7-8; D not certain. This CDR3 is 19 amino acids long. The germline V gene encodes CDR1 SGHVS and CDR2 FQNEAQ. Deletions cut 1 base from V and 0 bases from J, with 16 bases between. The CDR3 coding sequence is TGTGCCAGCAGCTTAGTCCCTAAGCGCTCCTTCTCTGGGGCCAACGTCCTGACTTTC. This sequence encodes CASSLVPKRSFSGANVLTF.

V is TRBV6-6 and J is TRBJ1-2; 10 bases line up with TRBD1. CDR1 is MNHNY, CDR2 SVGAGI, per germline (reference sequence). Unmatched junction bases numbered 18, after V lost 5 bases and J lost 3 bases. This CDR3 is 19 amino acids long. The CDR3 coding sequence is TGTGCCAGCAGTGGATCGGGTGGGGACAGGGGAAAAGGAGACTATGGCTACACCTTC. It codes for CASSGSGGDRGKGDYGYTF.

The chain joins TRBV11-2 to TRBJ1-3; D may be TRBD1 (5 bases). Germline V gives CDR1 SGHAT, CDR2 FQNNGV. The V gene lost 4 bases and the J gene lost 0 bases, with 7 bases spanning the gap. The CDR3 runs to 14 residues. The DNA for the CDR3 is TGTGCCAGCAGCTGGGGGAGCTCTGGAAACACCATATATTTT. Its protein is CASSWGSSGNTIYF. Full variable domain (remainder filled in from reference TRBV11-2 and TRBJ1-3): EAGVAQSPRYKIIEKRQSVAFWCNPISGHATLYWYQQILGQGPKLLIQFQNNGVVDDSQLPKDRFSAERLKGVDSTLKIQPAKLEDSAVYLCASSWGSSGNTIYFGEGSWLTVV.

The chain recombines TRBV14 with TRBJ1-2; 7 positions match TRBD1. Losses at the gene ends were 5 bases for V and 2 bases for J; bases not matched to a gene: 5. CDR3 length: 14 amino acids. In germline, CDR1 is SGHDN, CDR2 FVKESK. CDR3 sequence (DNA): TGTGCCAGCAGCTACAGGGGACTCAACTATGGCTACACCTTC. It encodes CASSYRGLNYGYTF.

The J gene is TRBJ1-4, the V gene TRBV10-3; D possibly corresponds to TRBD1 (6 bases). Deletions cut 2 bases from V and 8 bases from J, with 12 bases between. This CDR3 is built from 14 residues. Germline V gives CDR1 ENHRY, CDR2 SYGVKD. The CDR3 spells CAISEGRGGEKLFF. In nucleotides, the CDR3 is TGTGCCATCAGTGAGGGCAGGGGTGGGGAAAAACTGTTTTTT.

The CDR3 nucleotides are TGTGCCAGCAGTTTTATGGGGGGTGGTCGAAATCAGCCCCAGCATTTT. The encoded protein is CASSFMGGGRNQPQHF. The chain uses TRBV28 and TRBJ1-5, with TRBD1 as a possible D gene (5 bases). The CDR3 totals 16 residues. Germline-derived CDR1 and CDR2 are MDHEN and SYDVKM. Trimming took off 3 bases at V and 4 bases at J, with 16 bases between the two ends.

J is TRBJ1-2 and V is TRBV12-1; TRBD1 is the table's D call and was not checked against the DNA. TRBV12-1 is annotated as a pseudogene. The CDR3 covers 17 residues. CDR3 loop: CASSSTGTGSPNYGYTF. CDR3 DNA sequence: TGTGCCAGCAGCTCCACCGGGACAGGGTCCCCTAACTATGGCTACACCTTC.

The DNA of the CDR3 is TGTGCCAGCACTAAGTCAGCGGGGACCGGGGAGCTGTTTTTT. Protein sequence: CASTKSAGTGELFF. The chain uses TRBV6-5 and TRBJ2-2; 7 nucleotides match TRBD2. The V segment lost 7 bases and the J segment 5 bases; nucleotides outside the gene matches: 7. The CDR3 runs to 14 residues. Germline V gene lookup returns CDR1 MNHEY and CDR2 SVGAGI.

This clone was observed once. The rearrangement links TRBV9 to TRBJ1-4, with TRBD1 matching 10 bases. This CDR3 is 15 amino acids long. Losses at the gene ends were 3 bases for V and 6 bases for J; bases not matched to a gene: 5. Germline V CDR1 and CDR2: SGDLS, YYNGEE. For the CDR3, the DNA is TGTGCCAGCAGCGGCGAAGGGACAGGGGATGAAAAACTGTTTTTT. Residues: CASSGEGTGDEKLFF. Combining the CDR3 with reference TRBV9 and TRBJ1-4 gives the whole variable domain DSGVTQTPKHLITATGQRVTLRCSPRSGDLSVYWYQQSLDQGLQFLIQYYNGEERAKGNILERFSAQQFPDLHSELNLSSLELGDSALYFCASSGEGTGDEKLFFGSGTQLSVL.

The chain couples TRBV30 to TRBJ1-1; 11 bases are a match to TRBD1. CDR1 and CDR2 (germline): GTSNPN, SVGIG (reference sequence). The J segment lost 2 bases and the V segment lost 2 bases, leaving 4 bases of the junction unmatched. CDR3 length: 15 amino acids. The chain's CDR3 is CAWSTGTGGNTEAFF. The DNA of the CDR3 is TGTGCCTGGAGTACTGGGACAGGGGGAAACACTGAAGCTTTCTTT. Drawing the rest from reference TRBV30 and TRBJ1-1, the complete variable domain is SQTIHQWPATLVQPVGSPLSLECTVEGTSNPNLYWYRQAAGRGLQLLFYSVGIGQISSEVPQNLSASRPQDRQFILSSKKLLLSDSGFYLCAWSTGTGGNTEAFFGQGTRLTVV.

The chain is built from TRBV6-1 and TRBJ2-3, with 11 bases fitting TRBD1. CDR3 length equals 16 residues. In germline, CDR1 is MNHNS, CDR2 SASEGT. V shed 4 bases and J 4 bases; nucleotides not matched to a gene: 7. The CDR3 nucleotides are TGTGCCAGCAGTGGGACAGGGGGCCTGGTTCCAGATACGCAGTATTTT. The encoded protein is CASSGTGGLVPDTQYF.

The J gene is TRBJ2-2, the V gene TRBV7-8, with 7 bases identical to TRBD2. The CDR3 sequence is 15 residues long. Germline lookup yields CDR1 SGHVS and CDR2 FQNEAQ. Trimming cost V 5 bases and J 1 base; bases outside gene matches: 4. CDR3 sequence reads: CASSLSGKNTGELFF. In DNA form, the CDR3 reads TGTGCCAGCAGCCTGAGCGGGAAGAACACCGGGGAGCTGTTTTTT.

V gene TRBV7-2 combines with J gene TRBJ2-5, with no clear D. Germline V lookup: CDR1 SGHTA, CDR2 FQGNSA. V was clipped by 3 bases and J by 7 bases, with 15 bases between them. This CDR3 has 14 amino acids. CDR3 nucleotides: TGTGCCAGCAGCTTCCAAGGTGGGGTGGGGACCCAGTACTTC. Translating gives CASSFQGGVGTQYF.

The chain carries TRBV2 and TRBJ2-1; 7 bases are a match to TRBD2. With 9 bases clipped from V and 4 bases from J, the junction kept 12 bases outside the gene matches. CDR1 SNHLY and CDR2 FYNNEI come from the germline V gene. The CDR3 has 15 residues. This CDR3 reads CARKSRGEEYNEQFF. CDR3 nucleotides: TGTGCCAGAAAAAGTCGGGGGGAGGAATACAATGAGCAGTTCTTC. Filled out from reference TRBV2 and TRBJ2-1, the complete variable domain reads EPEVTQTPSHQVTQMGQEVILRCVPISNHLYFYWYRQILGQKVEFLVSFYNNEISEKSEIFDDQFSVERPDGSNFTLKIRSTKLEDSAMYFCARKSRGEEYNEQFFGPGTRLTVL.

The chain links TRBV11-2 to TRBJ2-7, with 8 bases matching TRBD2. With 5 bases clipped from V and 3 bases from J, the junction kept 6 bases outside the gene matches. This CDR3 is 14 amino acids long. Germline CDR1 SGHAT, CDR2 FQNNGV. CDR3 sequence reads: CASSPRGGIYEQYF. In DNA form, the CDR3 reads TGTGCCAGCAGCCCCCGGGGGGGGATCTACGAGCAGTACTTC.

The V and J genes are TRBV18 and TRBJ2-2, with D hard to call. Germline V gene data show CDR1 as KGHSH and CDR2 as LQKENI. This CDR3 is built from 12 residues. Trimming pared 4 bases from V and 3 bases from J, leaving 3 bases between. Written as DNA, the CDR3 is TGTGCCAGCTCACAACACACCGGGGAGCTGTTTTTT. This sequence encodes CASSQHTGELFF.

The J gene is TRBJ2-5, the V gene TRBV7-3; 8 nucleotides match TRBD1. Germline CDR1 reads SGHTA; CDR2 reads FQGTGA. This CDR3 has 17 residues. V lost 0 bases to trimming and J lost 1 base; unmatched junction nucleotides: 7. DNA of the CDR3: TGTGCCAGCAGCTTAACTGGGAGACAGGGGACCCAAGAGACCCAGTACTTC. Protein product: CASSLTGRQGTQETQYF.

The CDR3 DNA reads as TGTGCCAGCAGTGATCTCGGGCAGGGCATTTACTACGAGCAGTACTTC. This encodes CASSDLGQGIYYEQYF. The chain carries TRBV6-1 and TRBJ2-7, with D possibly being TRBD1 (5 bases). Germline V lookup: CDR1 MNHNS, CDR2 SASEGT. Between the trimmed V and J ends, which lost 3 bases and 3 bases, there was a span of 18 bases. The CDR3 has 16 residues.

The CDR3 is CSVTAPPGGNTEAFF. In DNA form, the CDR3 reads TGCAGCGTAACAGCCCCCCCGGGGGGGAACACTGAAGCTTTCTTT. The chain is built from TRBV29-1 and TRBJ1-1; TRBD1 might be the D (5 bases). Per the germline V gene, CDR1 is SQVTM and CDR2 is ANQGSEA. The CDR3 spans 15 residues. V gave up 6 bases and J gave up 1 base, with 18 bases separating them. The whole variable domain, filled in from reference TRBV29-1 and TRBJ1-1, reads SAVISQKPSRDICQRGTSLTIQCQVDSQVTMMFWYRQQPGQSLTLIATANQGSEATYESGFVIDKFPISRPNLTFSTLTVSNMSPEDSSIYLCSVTAPPGGNTEAFFGQGTRLTVV.

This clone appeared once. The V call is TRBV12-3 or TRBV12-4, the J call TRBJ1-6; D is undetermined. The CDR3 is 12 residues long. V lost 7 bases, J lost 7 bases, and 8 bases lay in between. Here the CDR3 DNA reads TGTGCCAGCACCAGAATGAATTCACCCCTCCACTTT. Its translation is CASTRMNSPLHF.

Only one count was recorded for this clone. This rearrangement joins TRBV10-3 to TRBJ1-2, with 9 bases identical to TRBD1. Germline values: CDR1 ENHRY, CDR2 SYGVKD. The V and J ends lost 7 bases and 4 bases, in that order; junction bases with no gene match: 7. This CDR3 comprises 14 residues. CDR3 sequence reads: CAITGDREGYGYTF. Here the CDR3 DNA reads TGTGCCATCACTGGGGACAGGGAGGGCTATGGCTACACCTTC.

In DNA form, the CDR3 reads TGTGCCAGCAGTAAAGACACGGACGGGGAGCTGTTTTTT. As protein: CASSKDTDGELFF. The chain recombines TRBV6-2 or TRBV6-3 with TRBJ2-2; no clear D. Germline V gene lookup returns CDR1 MNHEY and CDR2 SVGEGT. This CDR3 is 13 amino acids long. Trimming removed 5 bases at V and 7 bases at J, with 11 bases between.

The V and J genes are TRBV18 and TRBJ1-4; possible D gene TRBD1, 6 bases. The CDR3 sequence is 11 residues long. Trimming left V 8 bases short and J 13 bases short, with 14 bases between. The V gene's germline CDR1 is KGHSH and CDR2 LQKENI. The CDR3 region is CASRRGVRLFF. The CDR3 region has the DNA TGTGCCAGCCGGAGGGGGGTGAGACTGTTTTTT.

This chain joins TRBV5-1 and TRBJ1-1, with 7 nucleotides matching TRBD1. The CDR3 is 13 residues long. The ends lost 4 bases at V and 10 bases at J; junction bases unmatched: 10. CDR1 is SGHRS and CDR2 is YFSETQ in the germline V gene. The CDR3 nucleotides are TGCGCCAGCAGCATGGCCGGGACAGCAGCAGCTTTCTTT. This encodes CASSMAGTAAAFF.